This paragraph covers one T cell receptor beta chain sequence. What it binds is not known. To make CD8 memory, CD45RO+ cells were put together with CCR7-negative CD45RA+ TemRA cells. Germline lookup yields CDR1 SGHNT and CDR2 YYREEE (reference sequence). V was shortened by 1 base and J by 4 bases, with 11 bases between the two germline ends. CDR3 length equals 14 residues. Libraries were prepared by immunoSEQ multiplex PCR; TCRdb keeps only in-frame clonotypes and omits some of them. This sample has roughly 720,000 clones, with roughly 91% found just once. The sample comes from a study of shared clonotypes between healthy human individuals. As for the study in general: Donors had three CD4 naive, three CD4 memory, two CD8 naive and one CD8 memory plate apiece. Study findings and constraints: Tissue TCR repertoires likely differ from these blood-only repertoires. Despite large depth, sorted-subset datasets appeared incompletely sequenced.

This TCR was sampled from a man aged 18 to 30 in good health. Some clones in this sample may be carry-over from other donors' samples. The sequenced sample consisted of memory CD8+ T cells from PBMCs. Subset: CD45RO+ cells pooled with CCR7-negative TemRA cells. The chain has TRBV5-4 and TRBJ1-1; D is perhaps TRBD1 (6 bases). This CDR3 reads CASSLRRGGTEAFF. CDR3 nucleotides: TGTGCCAGCAGCTTGAGGAGGGGGGGCACTGAAGCTTTCTTT.